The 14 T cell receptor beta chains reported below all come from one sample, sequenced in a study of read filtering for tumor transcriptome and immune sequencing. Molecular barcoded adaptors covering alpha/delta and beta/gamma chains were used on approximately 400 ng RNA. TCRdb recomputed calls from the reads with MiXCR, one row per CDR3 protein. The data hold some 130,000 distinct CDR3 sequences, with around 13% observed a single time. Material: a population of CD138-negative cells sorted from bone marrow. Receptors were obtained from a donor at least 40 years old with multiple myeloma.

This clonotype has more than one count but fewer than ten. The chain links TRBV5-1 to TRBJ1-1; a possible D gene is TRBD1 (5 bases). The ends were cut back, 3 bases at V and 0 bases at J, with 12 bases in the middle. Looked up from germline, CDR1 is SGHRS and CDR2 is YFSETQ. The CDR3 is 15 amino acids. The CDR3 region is CASSSGADMNTEAFF. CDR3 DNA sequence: TGCGCCAGCAGCTCCGGGGCAGACATGAACACTGAAGCTTTCTTT.

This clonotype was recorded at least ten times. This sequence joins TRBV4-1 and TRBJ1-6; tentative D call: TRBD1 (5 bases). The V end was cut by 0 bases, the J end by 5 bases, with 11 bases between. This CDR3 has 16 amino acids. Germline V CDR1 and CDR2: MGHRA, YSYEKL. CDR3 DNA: TGCGCCAGCAGCCAAGAGGGGGGATTGAATAATTCACCCCTCCACTTT. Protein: CASSQEGGLNNSPLHF.

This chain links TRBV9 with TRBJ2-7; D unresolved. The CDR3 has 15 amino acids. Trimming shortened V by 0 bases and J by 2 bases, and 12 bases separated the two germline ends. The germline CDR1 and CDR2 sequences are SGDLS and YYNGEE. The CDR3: CASSVGGSNAYEQYF. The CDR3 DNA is TGTGCCAGCAGCGTAGGGGGTAGCAACGCCTACGAGCAGTACTTC.

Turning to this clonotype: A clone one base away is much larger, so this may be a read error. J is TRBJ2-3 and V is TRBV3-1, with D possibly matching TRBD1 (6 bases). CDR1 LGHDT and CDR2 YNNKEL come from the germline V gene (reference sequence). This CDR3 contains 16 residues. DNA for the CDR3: TGTGCCGGCAGCCAAGAACAAGGGGGACGCACAGATACGCAGTATTTT. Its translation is CAGSQEQGGRTDTQYF.

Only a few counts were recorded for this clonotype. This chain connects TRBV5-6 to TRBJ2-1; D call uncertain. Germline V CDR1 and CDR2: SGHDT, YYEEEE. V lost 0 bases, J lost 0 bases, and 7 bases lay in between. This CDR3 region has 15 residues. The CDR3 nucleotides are TGTGCCAGCAGCTTGGTTGATAGCTCCTACAATGAGCAGTTCTTC. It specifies CASSLVDSSYNEQFF.

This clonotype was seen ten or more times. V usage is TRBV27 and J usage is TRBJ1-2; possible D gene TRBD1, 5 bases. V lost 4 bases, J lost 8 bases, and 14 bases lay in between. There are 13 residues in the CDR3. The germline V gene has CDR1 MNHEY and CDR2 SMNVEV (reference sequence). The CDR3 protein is CASSWGRAGGYTF. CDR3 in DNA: TGTGCCAGCAGTTGGGGCCGCGCGGGCGGCTACACCTTC.

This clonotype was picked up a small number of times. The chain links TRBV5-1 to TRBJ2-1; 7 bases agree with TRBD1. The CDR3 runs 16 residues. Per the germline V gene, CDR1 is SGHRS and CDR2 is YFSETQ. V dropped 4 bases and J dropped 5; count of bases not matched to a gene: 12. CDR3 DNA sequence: TGCGCCAGCAGCCAAACGACAGGGCGTTACGACAATGAGCAGTTCTTC. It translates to CASSQTTGRYDNEQFF.

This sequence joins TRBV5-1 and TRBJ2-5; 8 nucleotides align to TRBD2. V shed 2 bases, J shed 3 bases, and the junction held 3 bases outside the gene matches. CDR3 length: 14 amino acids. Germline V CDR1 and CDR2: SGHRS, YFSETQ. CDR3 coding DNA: TGCGCCAGCAGCTTCGCGGGGGGCGAAGAGACCCAGTACTTC. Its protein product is CASSFAGGEETQYF.

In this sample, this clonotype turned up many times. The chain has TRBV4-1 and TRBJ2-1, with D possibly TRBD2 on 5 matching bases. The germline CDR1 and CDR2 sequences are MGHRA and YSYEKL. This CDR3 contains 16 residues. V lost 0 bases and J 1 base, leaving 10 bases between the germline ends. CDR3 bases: TGCGCCAGCAGCCAAGACTGGACTGTTTCCTACAATGAGCAGTTCTTC. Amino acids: CASSQDWTVSYNEQFF.

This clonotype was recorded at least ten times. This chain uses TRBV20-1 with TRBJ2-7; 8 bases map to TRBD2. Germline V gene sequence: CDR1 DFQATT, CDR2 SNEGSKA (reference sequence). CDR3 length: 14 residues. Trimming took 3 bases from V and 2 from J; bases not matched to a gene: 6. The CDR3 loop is CSASSGGPTYEQYF. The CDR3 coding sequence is TGCAGTGCTAGCAGCGGGGGCCCAACCTACGAGCAGTACTTC.

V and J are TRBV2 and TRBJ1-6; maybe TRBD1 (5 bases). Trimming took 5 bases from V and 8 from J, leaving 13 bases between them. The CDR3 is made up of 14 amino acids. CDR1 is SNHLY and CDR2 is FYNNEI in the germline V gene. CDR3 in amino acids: CASSRRVSDSPLHF. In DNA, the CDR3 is TGTGCCAGCAGTCGCAGGGTTTCGGATTCACCCCTCCACTTT.

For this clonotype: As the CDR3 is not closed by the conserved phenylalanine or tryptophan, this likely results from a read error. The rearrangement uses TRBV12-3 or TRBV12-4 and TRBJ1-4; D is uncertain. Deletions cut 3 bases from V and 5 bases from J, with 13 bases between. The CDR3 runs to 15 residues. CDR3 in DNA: TGTGCCAGCAGTTTTTCCGGACGGAGAAATGAAAAACTGTTTTCT. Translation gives CASSFSGRRNEKLFS.

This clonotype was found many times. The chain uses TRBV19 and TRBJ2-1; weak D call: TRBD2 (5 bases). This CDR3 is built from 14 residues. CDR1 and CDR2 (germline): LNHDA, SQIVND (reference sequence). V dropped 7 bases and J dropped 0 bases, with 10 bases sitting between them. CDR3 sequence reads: CASIRGSSYNEQFF. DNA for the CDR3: TGTGCCAGTATCCGAGGGAGCTCCTACAATGAGCAGTTCTTC.

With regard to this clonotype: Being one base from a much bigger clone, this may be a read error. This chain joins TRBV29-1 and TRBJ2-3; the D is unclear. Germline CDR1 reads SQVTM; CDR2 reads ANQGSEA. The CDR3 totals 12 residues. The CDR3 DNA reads TGCAGCGTAGTAAAGGACCCGGATACGCGGTATTTT. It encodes CSVVKDPDTRYF.